The next 8 T cell receptor beta chains were all read from a single sample in a study of cytomegalovirus exposure and HLA in healthy donors. The PCR made use of 60 Vbeta and 13 Jbeta primers. The protocol was immunoSEQ multiplex PCR, while the TCRdb copy is restricted to in-frame clones and leaves out a portion. Of 130,000 to 150,000 clones in the sample, 60% to 85% were seen once. Sequencing was performed on PBMCs. These TCRs come from a man in his forties in good health and CMV-seropositive.

The chain uses TRBV15 and TRBJ1-4, with D possibly matching TRBD1 (6 bases). V was clipped by 5 bases and J by 7 bases, with 11 bases between them. There are 13 residues in the CDR3. Germline values: CDR1 LNHNV, CDR2 YYDKDF (reference sequence). The chain's CDR3 is CATSRDITEKLFF. CDR3 DNA: TGTGCCACCAGCCGGGACATCACTGAAAAACTGTTTTTT. The full variable domain, its missing parts supplied by reference TRBV15 and TRBJ1-4, is DAMVIQNPRYQVTQFGKPVTLSCSQTLNHNVMYWYQQKSSQAPKLLFHYYDKDFNNEADTPDNFQSRRPNTSFCFLDIRSPGLGDTAMYLCATSRDITEKLFFGSGTQLSVL.

This chain joins TRBV6-6 and TRBJ2-2, with TRBD2 matching 7 bases. The V gene end was trimmed by 5 bases and the J gene end by 5 bases; junction bases not matched to a gene: 8. Germline V gives CDR1 MNHNY, CDR2 SVGAGI (reference sequence). The CDR3 sequence is 15 residues long. DNA for the CDR3: TGTGCCAGCAGTGCAGTCGGGGGGATAACCGGGGAGCTGTTTTTT. Encoded protein: CASSAVGGITGELFF.

The chain carries TRBV10-1 and TRBJ2-7, with 13 bases that match TRBD2. The germline CDR1 and CDR2 sequences are WNHNN and SYGVQD (reference sequence). CDR3 size: 17 residues. The V segment lost 2 bases and the J segment 2 bases; nucleotides outside the gene matches: 6. DNA for the CDR3: TGCGCCAGCAGTGAGGGACTAGCGGGAGCGGGTCCCTACGAGCAGTACTTC. This gives the protein CASSEGLAGAGPYEQYF.

The genes are TRBV7-8 and TRBJ2-3; unclear D gene. Looked up from germline, CDR1 is SGHVS and CDR2 is FQNEAQ. This CDR3 is built from 12 residues. V lost 0 bases and J 5 bases, leaving 3 bases between the germline ends. CDR3 residues: CASSLARDTQYF. CDR3 nucleotide sequence: TGTGCCAGCAGCTTAGCGAGAGATACGCAGTATTTT.

The J gene is TRBJ2-1, the V gene TRBV19; 8 bases line up with TRBD2. CDR1 LNHDA and CDR2 SQIVND come from the germline V gene (reference sequence). The CDR3 totals 17 residues. The V segment lost 3 bases and the J segment 5 bases; nucleotides outside the gene matches: 12. This CDR3 reads CASSIGLSGGPNNEQFF. CDR3 in DNA: TGTGCCAGTAGTATCGGTTTGTCGGGAGGGCCGAACAATGAGCAGTTCTTC.

This clone was seen a few times. The chain couples TRBV4-1 to TRBJ2-7; TRBD2 matches at 10 bases. The ends lost 5 bases at V and 4 bases at J; junction bases unmatched: 8. The CDR3 consists of 15 residues. Germline-derived CDR1 and CDR2 are MGHRA and YSYEKL. CDR3 loop: CASSTLAGVGYEQYF. Here the CDR3 DNA reads TGCGCCAGCAGCACGCTAGCGGGAGTGGGATACGAGCAGTACTTC.

The rearrangement uses TRBV7-8 and TRBJ1-1; D unresolved. Germline-derived CDR1 and CDR2 are SGHVS and FQNEAQ. This CDR3 spans 16 amino acids. V gave up 2 bases and J gave up 1 base, with 14 bases separating them. CDR3 bases: TGTGCCAGCAGCTTATTACTTACGATCCCGAACACTGAAGCTTTCTTT. Residues: CASSLLLTIPNTEAFF.

J is TRBJ2-7 and V is TRBV7-9; D unclear. Per germline, CDR1 SEHNR and CDR2 FQNEAQ (reference sequence). This CDR3 has 16 amino acids. V was cut by 5 bases and J by 2 bases, with 19 bases left in between. The CDR3 protein is CASSASVGSRPYEQYF. CDR3 in DNA: TGTGCCAGCAGCGCCTCGGTGGGCAGCCGGCCCTACGAGCAGTACTTC.